One and the same sample provided the 12 T cell receptor beta chains below, sequenced in a study of OX40 agonist ivuxolimab in advanced cancers. Produced via immunoSEQ multiplex PCR; TCRdb's table is partial and in-frame only. The sample shows about 25,000 clones, about 81% of them seen only once. The sample here was CD4+ or CD8+ T cells sorted from blood, taken in a trial of the OX40 agonist ivuxolimab. The source of these receptors is an adult with an advanced solid tumor such as melanoma, head and neck, liver or kidney cancer.

V gene TRBV13 combines with J gene TRBJ2-4, with 9 nucleotides matching TRBD1. Per the germline V gene, CDR1 is PRHDT and CDR2 is FYEKMQ (reference sequence). The trim removed 6 bases at V and 3 bases at J, leaving 6 bases unmatched. CDR3 length: 15 amino acids. The CDR3 here is CASRPRTGDKNIQYF. For the CDR3, the DNA is TGTGCCAGCAGACCTAGGACAGGGGACAAAAACATTCAGTACTTC. The full variable domain, in which reference TRBV13 and TRBJ2-4 provide the parts outside the CDR3, is AAGVIQSPRHLIKEKRETATLKCYPIPRHDTVYWYQQGPGQDPQFLISFYEKMQSDKGSIPDRFSAQQFSDYHSELNMSSLELGDSALYFCASRPRTGDKNIQYFGAGTRLSVL.

DNA for the CDR3: TGTGCCAGCAGCTTGGGGGGGGACAATCAGCCCCAGCATTTT. Translating it yields CASSLGGDNQPQHF. The rearrangement joins TRBV9 to TRBJ1-5, with D perhaps matching TRBD1 (5 bases). Germline CDR1 is SGDLS and CDR2 is YYNGEE. This CDR3 contains 14 residues. Trimming took 4 bases from V and 3 from J, leaving 11 bases between them.

This chain links TRBV7-9 with TRBJ2-7; 9 bases match TRBD2. V dropped 1 base and J dropped 4; count of bases not matched to a gene: 2. Per germline, CDR1 SEHNR and CDR2 FQNEAQ (reference sequence). The CDR3 has 14 amino acids. The CDR3 bases are TGTGCCAGCAGCTTAGGACTAGCGGTTTACGAGCAGTACTTC. It encodes CASSLGLAVYEQYF.

The chain recombines TRBV7-6 with TRBJ2-3, with unresolved D. Germline V lookup: CDR1 SGHVS, CDR2 FNYEAQ. Deletions cut 5 bases from V and 11 bases from J, with 20 bases between. This CDR3 region has 14 residues. CDR3 coding DNA: TGTGCCAGCAGCCCACCTGGGCAGACCTTTTTGCAGTATTTT. This sequence encodes CASSPPGQTFLQYF.

The gene calls are TRBV6-5 and TRBJ2-5; 8 bases map to TRBD1. The CDR3 consists of 14 residues. Trimming removed 4 bases from V and 2 bases from J; junction bases left unmatched: 3. Germline V lookup: CDR1 MNHEY, CDR2 SVGAGI. The CDR3 DNA sequence: TGTGCCAGCAGTTTGGGACAGGCGCAAGAGACCCAGTACTTC. Residues: CASSLGQAQETQYF.

V and J are TRBV13 and TRBJ2-7; 8 nucleotides align to TRBD2. This CDR3 contains 14 residues. Germline V lookup: CDR1 PRHDT, CDR2 FYEKMQ (reference sequence). V lost 5 bases, J lost 2 bases, and 5 bases stayed unmatched. CDR3 bases: TGTGCCAGCAGCGGCGGGACTAGTGCCTACGAGCAGTACTTC. Translation: CASSGGTSAYEQYF. Complete variable domain (other parts from reference TRBV13 and TRBJ2-7): AAGVIQSPRHLIKEKRETATLKCYPIPRHDTVYWYQQGPGQDPQFLISFYEKMQSDKGSIPDRFSAQQFSDYHSELNMSSLELGDSALYFCASSGGTSAYEQYFGPGTRLTVT.

Sample share makes this clone large (0.1 to 1%). Here the CDR3 reads CASSQEKQGAQYEQYF. The CDR3 DNA follows: TGCGCCAGCAGCCAAGAAAAACAGGGGGCTCAATACGAGCAGTACTTC. This chain joins TRBV4-1 and TRBJ2-7; 9 bases align to TRBD1. V shed 0 bases, J shed 4 bases, and the junction held 7 bases outside the gene matches. The length of the CDR3 is 16 residues. Germline V CDR1 and CDR2: MGHRA, YSYEKL.

This sequence joins TRBV2 and TRBJ2-1; D might be TRBD1 (5 bases). Germline V gene lookup returns CDR1 SNHLY and CDR2 FYNNEI. V was trimmed by 9 bases and J by 7 bases, leaving 13 bases between them. CDR3 size: 12 residues. CDR3 amino acids: CASTKAGNEQFF. In nucleotides, the CDR3 is TGTGCCAGTACTAAGGCAGGGAATGAGCAGTTCTTC.

This clone was counted a single time. The chain combines TRBV10-3 with TRBJ1-5; tentatively, D is TRBD1 (6 bases). CDR1 ENHRY and CDR2 SYGVKD come from the germline V gene. The CDR3 totals 15 residues. Between the trimmed V and J ends, which lost 2 bases and 5 bases, there was a span of 13 bases. CDR3 loop: CAISETQGSDQPQHF. The CDR3 DNA sequence: TGTGCCATCAGTGAGACTCAGGGGAGCGATCAGCCCCAGCATTTT.

The chain is built from TRBV28 and TRBJ2-5; possible D gene TRBD2, 6 bases. The germline gives CDR1 MDHEN, CDR2 SYDVKM. The CDR3 is 15 amino acids. V shed 3 bases and J shed 1 base, with 12 bases lying between them. The CDR3 DNA reads TGTGCCAGCAGTTTGCGGGGAACGACCCAAGAGACCCAGTACTTC. Translation: CASSLRGTTQETQYF.

This chain links TRBV2 with TRBJ2-3; 16 bases map to TRBD2. Trimming took 8 bases from V and 4 from J; bases not matched to a gene: 15. The CDR3 length is 19 residues. The germline V gene encodes CDR1 SNHLY and CDR2 FYNNEI. In DNA form, the CDR3 reads TGTGCCAGCCTAGTTAATCCGGGACTAGCGGGAGGGAGGGCAGATACGCAGTATTTT. Protein sequence: CASLVNPGLAGGRADTQYF.

In its sample, this clone was seen once. This chain links TRBV11-2 with TRBJ2-4; D unresolved. From germline, CDR1 is SGHAT and CDR2 FQNNGV. CDR3 size: 10 residues. V was pared by 5 bases and J by 5 bases, with 1 base between. CDR3 region: CASSQNIQYF. Here the CDR3 DNA reads TGTGCCAGCAGCCAAAACATTCAGTACTTC.